A selection of T cell receptor beta chains follows, all from one sample in a study of vaccination effects on CD4 cells after COVID-19. Sequencing used immunoSEQ multiplex PCR; TCRdb keeps in-frame clones, though not all of them. The sample consists of around 49,000 clones, under 80% of them appearing once. Their cognate antigens are unknown. Sequencing was performed on CD4+ T cells from PBMCs cultured with a peptide pool, taken before COVID-19 vaccination. These receptors all come from a human donor who had a prior SARS-CoV-2 infection. Each CDR3 is given with its conserved first and last residue. A D gene is named only where the DNA matches it firmly. A clone size is listed for some rows: how often the clone was seen (once, few, many), or a class if it is expanded.

v_call	d_call	clone_size	cdr3_length	j_call	cdr3_nt	cdr3_aa
TRBV11-2	-	-	13	TRBJ2-7	TGTGCCAGCAGCCCACGGATAAGACGGGAGCAGTACTTC	CASSPRIRREQYF
TRBV5-1	-	-	14	TRBJ1-1	TGCGCCACCCGGCCGGCGAAGATGAACACTGAAGCTTTCTTT	CATRPAKMNTEAFF
TRBV19	TRBD2	few	15	TRBJ2-7	TGTGCCAGTAGTATTCAGTCAGCGGGGAGCTACGAGCAGTACTTC	CASSIQSAGSYEQYF
TRBV7-8	-	-	14	TRBJ2-7	TGTGCCAGCAGCTCTCAGGGACACTCCTACGAGCAGTACTTC	CASSSQGHSYEQYF
TRBV3-1/TRBV3-2	-	-	18	TRBJ2-1	TGTGCCAGCAGCCGCAGCTCCTTCTGGAAAAGCTCCTACAATGAGCAGTTCTTC	CASSRSSFWKSSYNEQFF
TRBV2	TRBD1	-	13	TRBJ2-3	TGTGCCAGCATTAGCTACTCCGGGACAGGGGTCTATTTT	CASISYSGTGVYF
TRBV9	TRBD1	-	16	TRBJ1-2	TGTGCCAGCAGCGTCCTCTCAGGGGGAGTTGGGAGAGGCTACACCTTC	CASSVLSGGVGRGYTF
TRBV6-4	TRBD2	-	17	TRBJ2-2	TGTGCCAGCAGTGACGTCCTAGCGGGAGTTGGCACCGGGGAGCTGTTTTTT	CASSDVLAGVGTGELFF
TRBV5-1	-	-	14	TRBJ2-1	TGCGCCAGCAGCTTGGGGGGATTAAACAATGAGCAGTTCTTC	CASSLGGLNNEQFF
TRBV5-6	-	-	15	TRBJ2-2	TGTGCCAGCAGCCTGTGGGCGGGGGCTGCCGGGGAGCTGTTTTTT	CASSLWAGAAGELFF
TRBV9	-	-	15	TRBJ2-1	TGTGCCAGCAGCGTAGGAGCGGAGGCGGCCGGGGAGCAGTTCTTC	CASSVGAEAAGEQFF
TRBV9	-	-	13	TRBJ1-2	TGTGCCAGCAGCGTTCTAGGGGACTATGGCTACACCTTC	CASSVLGDYGYTF
TRBV19	TRBD1	-	16	TRBJ1-5	TGTGCCAGTAGAAAGGGGATGACAGGGGTTGGTCAGCCCCAGCATTTT	CASRKGMTGVGQPQHF
TRBV5-6	-	-	12	TRBJ2-5	TGTGCCAGCAGCTTGGGTTTCGAGACCCAGTACTTC	CASSLGFETQYF
TRBV7-9	TRBD2	few	15	TRBJ2-7	TGTGCCAGCAGCTTTGGGCTAGCGGGAGATGGCGAGCAGTACTTC	CASSFGLAGDGEQYF
TRBV6-2/TRBV6-3	TRBD1	once	13	TRBJ1-2	TGTGCCAGCAGTTCGACAGGGGTCTATGGCTACACCTTC	CASSSTGVYGYTF
TRBV3-1/TRBV3-2	TRBD2	-	15	TRBJ2-7	TGTGCCAGCAGCCAGACGGGACTAGCGGGAGTTGGGCAGTACTTC	CASSQTGLAGVGQYF
TRBV11-3	TRBD1	few	18	TRBJ1-6	TGTGCCAGCAGCCCGGACAGGGAAAGGAGGTCCTATAATTCACCCCTCCACTTT	CASSPDRERRSYNSPLHF
TRBV2	-	-	11	TRBJ2-7	TGTGCCAGCAGGATGAGCTACGAGCAGTACTTC	CASRMSYEQYF
TRBV2	-	-	16	TRBJ1-5	TGTGCCAGCAGTCCCCACGGTTTATGGGGCAATCAGCCCCAGCATTTT	CASSPHGLWGNQPQHF
TRBV4-2	TRBD2	once	16	TRBJ2-5	TGTGCCAGCAGCCATCGACTAGCGGGGTCTAAAGAGACCCAGTACTTC	CASSHRLAGSKETQYF
TRBV9	TRBD2	-	16	TRBJ2-3	TGTGCCAGCAGCGTAGCGGCGGGGGGGCGCACAGATACGCAGTATTTT	CASSVAAGGRTDTQYF
TRBV24-1	-	-	16	TRBJ2-3	TGTGCCACCAGTGGGGCGGACAAGGAAGGGGCAGATACGCAGTATTTT	CATSGADKEGADTQYF
TRBV11-2	-	-	16	TRBJ1-6	TGTGCCAGCAGCTTCACTTTTCGGGGGGCTCAATCACCCCTCCACTTT	CASSFTFRGAQSPLHF
TRBV7-2	TRBD1	few	14	TRBJ1-6	TGTGCCAGCAGCTTTCGACAGGGGACTTCACCCCTCCACTTT	CASSFRQGTSPLHF
TRBV15	-	-	14	TRBJ1-2	TGTGCCACCACAAGACAGGACGTTAACGGGGGCTACACCTTC	CATTRQDVNGGYTF
TRBV7-6	TRBD1	-	15	TRBJ2-3	TGTGCCAGCAGCTACGACAGGGTGGGGCCCGATACGCAGTATTTT	CASSYDRVGPDTQYF
TRBV30	-	few	14	TRBJ1-3	TGTGCCTGGAGTGTATTGGTCTCTGGAAACACCATATATTTT	CAWSVLVSGNTIYF
TRBV19	-	-	14	TRBJ1-3	TGTGCCAGTAGTATGGCCCAGGGTGGAAACACCATATATTTT	CASSMAQGGNTIYF
TRBV5-1	TRBD2	few	16	TRBJ2-1	TGCGCCAGCACCCAACGAGGGAGGGGAGGAGGCAATGAGCAGTTCTTC	CASTQRGRGGGNEQFF
TRBV19	TRBD1	-	16	TRBJ1-5	TGTGCCAGTAGTGGACCTGGGACAGGGGGAGAACAGCCCCAGCATTTT	CASSGPGTGGEQPQHF
TRBV12-5	TRBD2	-	15	TRBJ2-7	TGTGCTAGTGGTTCCTTAGCGGGGGGGTTGTCAAAGCAGTACTTC	CASGSLAGGLSKQYF